The rows below give T cell receptor beta chains drawn from one sample of a study of T-cell reconstitution after alpha-beta-depleted transplantation in children. TCRdb recomputed calls from the PCR reads with MiXCR, one row per CDR3 protein. The top ten hold around 30% of the sample, which has around 960,000 distinct CDR3 sequences, around 30% seen once. Sequences were derived from PBMCs, mostly from graft donor cells, sampled 360 days after TCRalphabeta/CD19-depleted stem cell transplant. The origin of the receptors is a boy under two years old who had a stem cell transplant for SCID, so the T cells may come from the graft donor. CDR3s include the opening cysteine and the closing phenylalanine or tryptophan. The order of the fields is J gene, clone size, D gene, V gene, CDR3 DNA, CDR3 protein. The D gene is left open where the match is weak. Clone size appears in some rows only: once, few, many, or a class for an expanded clone.

TRBJ2-7	few	TRBD1	TRBV20-1	TGCAGTGCTAGAGATAAGGGACAGATCGACCGGAGCTACGAGCAGTACTTC	CSARDKGQIDRSYEQYF
TRBJ2-1	.	TRBD2	TRBV6-1	TGTGCCAGCAGTCCATTTACTAGCGGGGCAAATTTTTACAATGAGCAGTTCTTC	CASSPFTSGANFYNEQFF
TRBJ1-1	many	.	TRBV5-1	TGCGCCAGCAGCGCGGGGGACACTGAAGCTTTCTTT	CASSAGDTEAFF
TRBJ2-7	few	TRBD1	TRBV20-1	TGCAGTGCGAGAGGGGGCAGTTTGGGCGAGCAGTACTTC	CSARGGSLGEQYF
TRBJ2-5	.	TRBD1	TRBV4-1	TGCGCCAGCAGCCTAAAGGGGACAGGGAGAGAGACCCAGTACTTC	CASSLKGTGRETQYF
TRBJ2-5	.	TRBD2	TRBV12-3/TRBV12-4	TGTGCCAGCAGCCCTAATGGGGCGGGAGCGGGGGGGCCAGAGACCCAGTACTTC	CASSPNGAGAGGPETQYF
TRBJ2-1	.	.	TRBV4-1	TGCGCCAGCAGCCTTACCCCAGACCGGGGGGCTGAGCAGTTCTTC	CASSLTPDRGAEQFF
TRBJ2-7	few	.	TRBV20-1	TGCAGTGCTAGAGGGGCGGCTGGAACCTACGAGCAGTACTTC	CSARGAAGTYEQYF
TRBJ1-6	few	TRBD1	TRBV12-3/TRBV12-4	TGTGCCAGCAGTTACAGGGGGTACTCACCCCTCCACTTT	CASSYRGYSPLHF
TRBJ2-1	once	.	TRBV5-5	TGTGCCAGCAGCTTGGTACAGGCAGGCTACAATGAGCAGTTCTTC	CASSLVQAGYNEQFF
TRBJ2-7	.	TRBD2	TRBV10-3	TGTGCCATCAGTGAGTCTTCTAGCGGCTGGCACGAGCAGTACTTC	CAISESSSGWHEQYF
TRBJ1-4	few	.	TRBV3-1	TGTGCCAGCAGCCACTTTGGGACACAGAGTGAAAAACTGTTTTTT	CASSHFGTQSEKLFF
TRBJ2-5	.	.	TRBV6-5	TGTGCCAGCAGTTACTCGATACGCCTAGAGACCCAGTACTTC	CASSYSIRLETQYF
TRBJ2-1	few	TRBD2	TRBV7-6	TGTGCCAGCAGCTTAGGGGGTTCGGGACTAGTCTACAATGAGCAGTTCTTC	CASSLGGSGLVYNEQFF
TRBJ1-5	once	.	TRBV4-2	TGTGCCAGCAGCCGAGATGCGCCCGGCGCGCCGCCCCAGCATTTT	CASSRDAPGAPPQHF